These 29 T cell receptor beta chains were sequenced from one sample in a study of CD8 T cells in Susac syndrome. RNA amounts of about 0.45 to 1 ug underwent reverse transcription with random hexamers. TCRdb re-called the immunoSEQ multiplex PCR reads with MiXCR, one entry per CDR3 protein. The table includes 150,000 to 200,000 distinct CDR3 sequences, 85% to 95% detected once. The source material was CD4+ T cells from PBMCs. The receptors come from a human donor in good health.

The chain links TRBV4-3 to TRBJ1-2; D unclear. V shed 4 bases and J shed 5 bases, with 20 bases lying between them. This CDR3 spans 16 amino acids. CDR1 and CDR2 from the germline V gene are LGHNA and YSLEER. The CDR3 is CASSPLRQGAPYGYTF. The CDR3 region has the DNA TGCGCCAGCAGCCCCCTGAGGCAAGGTGCGCCTTATGGCTACACCTTC.

The chain is built from TRBV11-3 and TRBJ2-1, with D unclear. The CDR3 is made up of 18 amino acids. The V end was cut by 2 bases, the J end by 0 bases, with 17 bases between. In germline, CDR1 is SGHNT, CDR2 YENEEA. CDR3 in amino acids: CASSLMRLAASSYNEQFF. CDR3 DNA sequence: TGTGCCAGCAGCTTAATGCGGCTTGCGGCAAGCTCCTACAATGAGCAGTTCTTC.

The V and J genes are TRBV6-2 or TRBV6-3 and TRBJ2-2, with D maybe TRBD2 (6 bases). The CDR3 contains 13 residues. From germline, CDR1 is MNHEY and CDR2 SVGEGT. Between the trimmed V and J ends, which lost 11 bases and 3 bases, there was a span of 13 bases. CDR3 DNA: TGTGCCCTGGGGGGATTATACACCGGGGAGCTGTTTTTT. This codes for CALGGLYTGELFF.

This chain uses TRBV27 with TRBJ2-1; tentatively, D is TRBD2 (6 bases). The CDR3 is made up of 16 amino acids. From germline, CDR1 is MNHEY and CDR2 SMNVEV (reference sequence). V was pared by 6 bases and J by 0 bases, with 15 bases between. The CDR3 is CASSRVADSSYNEQFF. CDR3 nucleotides: TGTGCCAGCAGCCGAGTAGCGGATAGCTCCTACAATGAGCAGTTCTTC.

The chain joins TRBV11-2 to TRBJ2-3; D is perhaps TRBD2 (5 bases). The V end was cut by 0 bases, the J end by 6 bases, with 13 bases between. CDR1 is SGHAT, CDR2 FQNNGV, per germline. The CDR3 has 15 residues. The CDR3 DNA follows: TGTGCCAGCAGCTTAGAACCCACTAGAACGGATACGCAGTATTTT. Translated: CASSLEPTRTDTQYF.

This chain uses TRBV30 with TRBJ1-3; D possibly corresponds to TRBD1 (6 bases). CDR1 GTSNPN and CDR2 SVGIG come from the germline V gene (reference sequence). The germline V and J ends were trimmed by 4 bases and 7 bases, with 8 bases remaining between them. The CDR3 has 11 amino acids. The CDR3 bases are TGTGCCTGGACTACAGGGAACACCATATATTTT. It specifies CAWTTGNTIYF. Full variable domain (outside the CDR3, taken from reference TRBV30 and TRBJ1-3): SQTIHQWPATLVQPVGSPLSLECTVEGTSNPNLYWYRQAAGRGLQLLFYSVGIGQISSEVPQNLSASRPQDRQFILSSKKLLLSDSGFYLCAWTTGNTIYFGEGSWLTVV.

This rearrangement joins TRBV24-1 to TRBJ2-5, with D perhaps matching TRBD1 (6 bases). Germline V gene sequence: CDR1 KGHDR, CDR2 SFDVKD. This CDR3 contains 16 residues. The V end was cut by 4 bases, the J end by 4 bases, with 18 bases between. Written as DNA, the CDR3 is TGTGCCACCAGTGACCCCGCACCCGGACAGCCAGAGACCCAGTACTTC. Its translation: CATSDPAPGQPETQYF.

A few counts support this clonotype. The chain has TRBV5-4 and TRBJ1-2, with 8 bases aligning to TRBD1. The V gene's germline CDR1 is SGHNT and CDR2 YYREEE (reference sequence). Trimming took 4 bases from V and 3 from J; bases not matched to a gene: 2. This CDR3 is 13 amino acids long. CDR3 residues: CASSPDRDYGYTF. As DNA, the CDR3 is TGTGCCAGCAGCCCGGACAGGGACTATGGCTACACCTTC.

The chain uses TRBV24-1 and TRBJ2-3; D is unresolved. V lost 7 bases and J lost 2, with 9 bases in between. The CDR3 is 13 residues long. Germline assignment: CDR1 KGHDR and CDR2 SFDVKD. CDR3 bases: TGTGCCACCAGGAGGTTGGACACAGATACGCAGTATTTT. It specifies CATRRLDTDTQYF.

The rearrangement joins TRBV11-2 to TRBJ2-1; D call uncertain. Germline CDR1 is SGHAT and CDR2 is FQNNGV. Trimming left V 4 bases short and J 0 bases short, with 10 bases between. The CDR3 is made up of 15 amino acids. The CDR3 is CASSSTLSSYNEQFF. CDR3 DNA: TGTGCCAGCAGCTCGACTTTAAGCTCCTACAATGAGCAGTTCTTC.

The CDR3 DNA sequence: TGTGCCAGCAGTATGTCTAGCACAGATACGCAGTATTTT. Translation: CASSMSSTDTQYF. The chain is built from TRBV27 and TRBJ2-3; no firm D call. V was trimmed by 5 bases and J by 0 bases, leaving 6 bases between them. This CDR3 comprises 13 residues. Germline CDR1 is MNHEY and CDR2 is SMNVEV (reference sequence).

The chain links TRBV20-1 to TRBJ2-1; 14 bases fit TRBD2. The ends lost 1 base at V and 0 bases at J; junction bases unmatched: 5. Germline CDR1 DFQATT, CDR2 SNEGSKA (reference sequence). The CDR3 sequence is 18 residues long. The CDR3 nucleotides read TGCAGTGCTAGAGCCGGGACTAGCGGGGGAAGCTCCTACAATGAGCAGTTCTTC. This codes for CSARAGTSGGSSYNEQFF.

This sequence joins TRBV6-5 and TRBJ2-7; 7 bases line up with TRBD1. The length of the CDR3 is 16 residues. V was clipped by 2 bases and J by 0 bases; unmatched bases: 7. Germline CDR1 is MNHEY and CDR2 is SVGAGI. The CDR3 protein is CASSYRAGTVSYEQYF. CDR3 coding DNA: TGTGCCAGCAGTTACAGAGCCGGGACAGTCTCCTACGAGCAGTACTTC.

The chain recombines TRBV20-1 with TRBJ1-2; 7 bases align to TRBD1. This CDR3 has 13 residues. Germline CDR1 is DFQATT and CDR2 is SNEGSKA (reference sequence). After removal of 5 bases from V and 4 bases from J, the junction contained 7 bases not matched to a gene. CDR3: CSASTGLGYGYTF. The CDR3 region has the DNA TGCAGTGCTTCGACAGGGCTGGGCTATGGCTACACCTTC.

The chain carries TRBV20-1 and TRBJ2-1; D gene ambiguous. Trimming pared 2 bases from V and 6 bases from J, leaving 14 bases between. CDR3 length: 14 amino acids. Germline V gene lookup returns CDR1 DFQATT and CDR2 SNEGSKA (reference sequence). The CDR3 coding sequence is TGCAGTGCTAGAAAATCTGGAGTCACCAATGAGCAGTTCTTC. This codes for CSARKSGVTNEQFF.

V and J are TRBV9 and TRBJ1-2; no definite D call. Germline values: CDR1 SGDLS, CDR2 YYNGEE. Trimming cost V 0 bases and J 6 bases, with 3 bases left between them. The CDR3 is 11 residues long. The CDR3 DNA reads TGTGCCAGCAGCGTAGAGAATGGCTACACCTTC. This gives the protein CASSVENGYTF.

The chain links TRBV29-1 to TRBJ2-7; 9 nucleotides line up with TRBD2. From germline, CDR1 is SQVTM and CDR2 ANQGSEA. Losses at the gene ends were 3 bases for V and 4 bases for J; bases not matched to a gene: 7. The CDR3 contains 14 residues. Here the CDR3 DNA reads TGCAGCGTTGATCGCCTAGCGGGACAGTACGAGCAGTACTTC. It specifies CSVDRLAGQYEQYF.

This chain links TRBV30 with TRBJ2-5; no clear D gene. This CDR3 is 12 amino acids long. The V gene's germline CDR1 is GTSNPN and CDR2 SVGIG (reference sequence). Trimming shortened V by 5 bases and J by 1 base, and 8 bases separated the two germline ends. The CDR3 protein is CAWESPQETQYF. CDR3 coding DNA: TGTGCCTGGGAATCACCCCAAGAGACCCAGTACTTC.

V usage is TRBV19 and J usage is TRBJ2-1; 14 positions agree with TRBD2. The ends lost 5 bases at V and 6 bases at J; junction bases unmatched: 6. Germline V gives CDR1 LNHDA, CDR2 SQIVND (reference sequence). This CDR3 spans 16 amino acids. CDR3 DNA sequence: TGTGCCAGTAGTGGAAGACTAGCGGGAGGGGGCAATGAGCAGTTCTTC. Translating gives CASSGRLAGGGNEQFF. Variable domain in full (rest from reference TRBV19 and TRBJ2-1): DGGITQSPKYLFRKEGQNVTLSCEQNLNHDAMYWYRQDPGQGLRLIYYSQIVNDFQKGDIAEGYSVSREKKESFPLTVTSAQKNPTAFYLCASSGRLAGGGNEQFFGPGTRLTVL.

The CDR3 sequence is CSPYQGASKNIQYF. Here the CDR3 DNA reads TGCAGCCCTTATCAGGGAGCATCCAAAAACATTCAGTACTTC. The chain recombines TRBV20-1 with TRBJ2-4; D is perhaps TRBD1 or TRBD2 (5 bases each). The CDR3 is 14 residues long. Per germline, CDR1 DFQATT and CDR2 SNEGSKA (reference sequence).

J is TRBJ2-7 and V is TRBV28; 7 bases align to TRBD1. Germline assignment: CDR1 MDHEN and CDR2 SYDVKM. With 2 bases clipped from V and 4 bases from J, the junction kept 2 bases outside the gene matches. The CDR3 runs to 13 residues. The CDR3 DNA follows: TGTGCCAGCAGTTTAAAGACAGGGTACGAGCAGTACTTC. Amino acids: CASSLKTGYEQYF.

This sequence joins TRBV15 and TRBJ2-1, with a possible D match to TRBD2 (6 bases). The germline V and J ends were trimmed by 6 bases and 5 bases, with 17 bases remaining between them. The CDR3 is made up of 15 amino acids. CDR1 is LNHNV, CDR2 YYDKDF, per germline (reference sequence). The CDR3 spells CATRVGSAGHNEQFF. Written as DNA, the CDR3 is TGTGCCACCAGGGTCGGGTCTGCGGGGCACAATGAGCAGTTCTTC.

This clonotype was recorded a few times. Compared with germline, one end of the junction differs, possibly owing to a read error. This chain joins TRBV14 and TRBJ2-1; no definite D call. This CDR3 has 17 amino acids. Germline V gives CDR1 SGHDN, CDR2 FVKESK. The CDR3 nucleotides are TGTGCCAGCAGCCCAGAAGGAAATCAATGGGTATACAATAAGCAGTTCTTC. Translating it yields CASSPEGNQWVYNKQFF.

The J gene is TRBJ2-1, the V gene TRBV5-1; TRBD2 agrees at 10 bases. V shed 3 bases, J shed 2 bases, and the junction held 14 bases outside the gene matches. This CDR3 has 19 amino acids. Germline V gene lookup returns CDR1 SGHRS and CDR2 YFSETQ. Here the CDR3 DNA reads TGCGCCAGCAGCTCGGCGGGACTAGCGTACAGCACTCCCTACAATGAGCAGTTCTTC. This codes for CASSSAGLAYSTPYNEQFF. The entire variable domain, with the rest obtained from reference TRBV5-1 and TRBJ2-1, is as follows: KAGVTQTPRYLIKTRGQQVTLSCSPISGHRSVSWYQQTPGQGLQFLFEYFSETQRNKGNFPGRFSGRQFSNSRSEMNVSTLELGDSALYLCASSSAGLAYSTPYNEQFFGPGTRLTVL.

The rearrangement joins TRBV28 to TRBJ1-5; TRBD1 is a possible D gene (5 bases). Germline V lookup: CDR1 MDHEN, CDR2 SYDVKM. V was cut by 3 bases and J by 8 bases, with 11 bases left in between. The CDR3 length is 13 residues. The CDR3 here is CASSLEGQKPQHF. The CDR3 DNA sequence: TGTGCCAGCAGTTTGGAGGGGCAAAAGCCCCAGCATTTT. Together with reference TRBV28 and TRBJ1-5, the CDR3 gives the full variable domain: DVKVTQSSRYLVKRTGEKVFLECVQDMDHENMFWYRQDPGLGLRLIYFSYDVKMKEKGDIPEGYSVSREKKERFSLILESASTNQTSMYLCASSLEGQKPQHFGDGTRLSIL.

V and J are TRBV20-1 and TRBJ1-2; D call uncertain. The CDR3 contains 13 residues. The V end was cut by 5 bases, the J end by 4 bases, with 14 bases between. Germline CDR1 reads DFQATT; CDR2 reads SNEGSKA (reference sequence). CDR3 residues: CSAETGETYGYTF. The CDR3 DNA reads as TGCAGTGCTGAAACGGGAGAAACCTATGGCTACACCTTC.

This sequence joins TRBV14 and TRBJ2-5; D might be TRBD2 (5 bases). Trimming cost V 4 bases and J 4 bases, with 16 bases left between them. In germline, CDR1 is SGHDN, CDR2 FVKESK. The CDR3 is 15 residues long. DNA of the CDR3: TGTGCCAGCAGCCTCAGTAGAGGGCGAGGAGAGACCCAGTACTTC. This sequence encodes CASSLSRGRGETQYF.

The chain has TRBV29-1 and TRBJ2-1, with 8 bases that match TRBD1. The CDR3 runs 13 residues. Germline CDR1 is SQVTM and CDR2 is ANQGSEA. V was clipped by 4 bases and J by 2 bases; unmatched bases: 1. DNA of the CDR3: TGCAGCGTTGCGGACAGGGCCTACAATGAGCAGTTCTTC. Amino acids: CSVADRAYNEQFF.

The genes are TRBV2 and TRBJ2-7; possibly TRBD1 for D (6 bases). The CDR3 is made up of 14 amino acids. Per germline, CDR1 SNHLY and CDR2 FYNNEI. V was trimmed by 6 bases and J by 5 bases, leaving 17 bases between them. As DNA, the CDR3 is TGTGCCAGCAGGGGGGACAAAGGTTCCCACGAGCAGTACTTC. Translated, it gives CASRGDKGSHEQYF.